The clone carrying this T cell receptor (beta chain) has a count of ten or more. No antigen is known for it. The data were obtained in a study of regulatory T cells in long-lasting Graves disease. Study results and limitations: Comparison showed that persistent patients shared more public clonotypes (2,741) than new patients (approximately 1,000).

Time point here: newly diagnosed GD, antithyroid drugs for less than 3 months. PBMC RNA was the source of the TCR library. Arm-PCR with iRepertoire HTBI primers amplified the CDR3 regions for these TCR beta libraries. TCRdb ran MiXCR on the multiplex PCR reads and lists one entry per CDR3 protein. Of over 500,000 distinct CDR3 sequences listed, roughly 15% are singletons. The CDR3 runs 12 residues. V gave up 5 bases and J gave up 8 bases, with 12 bases separating them. Another study also made use of these data, one on T cells in Graves' hyperthyroidism and ophthalmopathy.

The clonotype comes from a woman aged 25 to 39 with Graves disease. The material was peripheral blood mononuclear cells (PBMCs), obtained at new diagnosis, from a patient treated with antithyroid drugs. The V gene is TRBV12-3 or TRBV12-4, the J gene TRBJ1-2; possibly TRBD1 for D (5 bases). The CDR3 spells CASSNQGSGYTF. CDR3 nucleotides: TGTGCCAGCAGTAACCAGGGATCGGGCTACACCTTC.